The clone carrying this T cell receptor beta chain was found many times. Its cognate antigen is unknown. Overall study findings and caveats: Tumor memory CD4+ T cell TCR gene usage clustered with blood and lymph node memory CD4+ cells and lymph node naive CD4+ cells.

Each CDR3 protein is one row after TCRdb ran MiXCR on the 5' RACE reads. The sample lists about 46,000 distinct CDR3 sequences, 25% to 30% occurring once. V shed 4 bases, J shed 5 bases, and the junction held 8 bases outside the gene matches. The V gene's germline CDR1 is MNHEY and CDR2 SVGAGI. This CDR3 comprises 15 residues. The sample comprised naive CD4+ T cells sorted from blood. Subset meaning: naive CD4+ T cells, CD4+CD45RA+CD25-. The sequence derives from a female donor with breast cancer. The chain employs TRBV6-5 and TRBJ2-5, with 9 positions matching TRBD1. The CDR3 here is CASSSYRGPWETQYF. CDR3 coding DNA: TGTGCCAGCAGTTCCTACAGGGGGCCATGGGAGACCCAGTACTTC.